This T cell receptor beta chain appears in the sequencing data of a study of blood T cell repertoires in COVID-19. Study-wide context: The United States, Italy and Spain supplied acute and convalescent COVID-19 samples. Sources were T cells, B-cell-depleted T cells, or PBMCs; the material itself was cDNA or gDNA.

This CDR3 has 16 residues. The ends were cut back, 4 bases at V and 0 bases at J, with 15 bases in the middle. CDR1 is SGHNT and CDR2 is YYREEE in the germline V gene (reference sequence). Generated by immunoSEQ multiplex PCR, the TCRdb table keeps only in-frame clones and is missing some. The sample contains around 97,000 clones, 84% of which appear only once. Sequencing was carried out using peripheral blood. V usage is TRBV5-4 and J usage is TRBJ2-3, with D possibly TRBD1 on 5 matching bases. The receptor was derived from a human donor in a cohort sampled during active COVID-19. The chain's CDR3 is CASSPSQATSTDTQYF. CDR3 sequence (DNA): TGTGCCAGCAGCCCCTCACAGGCTACTAGCACAGATACGCAGTATTTT.